These T cell receptor beta chains were read from a single sample in a study of regulatory T cells in long-lasting Graves disease. TCRdb used MiXCR to reprocess the multiplex PCR reads, holding one entry per CDR3 protein. The table records approximately 360,000 distinct CDR3 sequences, around 11% of them present only once. These data also featured in a second study, about T cells in Graves' hyperthyroidism and ophthalmopathy.

The specimen comprised peripheral blood mononuclear cells (PBMCs), sampled at new diagnosis, from a patient treated with antithyroid drugs. Source of these receptors: a woman aged 18-29 years with Graves disease. The CDR3 runs from the conserved cysteine through the conserved F or W. Fields, in order: D gene, V gene, clone size, J gene, CDR3 protein, CDR3 DNA. D genes are given only for firm matches. Only some rows state a clone size, as once, few, many or a class for expanded clones.

D: NA; V: TRBV20-1; size: few; J: TRBJ2-3; CDR3: CSAPGQGTLTSTDTQYF; DNA: TGCAGTGCGCCGGGCCAGGGGACGCTAACTAGCACAGATACGCAGTATTTT
D: TRBD2; V: TRBV7-9; size: many; J: TRBJ2-1; CDR3: CASSQRGGSYNEQFF; DNA: TGTGCCAGCAGCCAGCGGGGGGGCTCCTACAATGAGCAGTTCTTC
D: TRBD2; V: TRBV28; size: many; J: TRBJ2-7; CDR3: CASSLSGSEQYF; DNA: TGTGCCAGCAGTTTGAGCGGGAGCGAGCAGTACTTC
D: NA; V: TRBV11-3; size: many; J: TRBJ1-1; CDR3: CASPAGAFF; DNA: TGTGCCAGTCCGGCCGGGGCTTTCTTT
D: NA; V: TRBV7-2; size: many; J: TRBJ1-4; CDR3: CASSLEVGANEKLFF; DNA: TGTGCCAGCAGCTTAGAGGTTGGGGCTAATGAAAAACTGTTTTTT
D: NA; V: TRBV28; size: few; J: TRBJ1-1; CDR3: CASHERGAEAFF; DNA: TGTGCCAGCCACGAGCGGGGGGCAGAAGCTTTCTTT
D: NA; V: TRBV2; size: many; J: TRBJ1-2; CDR3: CASTDDGYTF; DNA: TGTGCCAGCACCGACGATGGCTACACCTTC
D: TRBD1; V: TRBV12-3/TRBV12-4; size: NA; J: TRBJ1-1; CDR3: CASSQGGSVNTEAFF; DNA: TGTGCCAGCAGCCAAGGGGGCAGTGTGAACACTGAAGCTTTCTTT
D: NA; V: TRBV6-5; size: many; J: TRBJ2-5; CDR3: CASSYSVGYQETQYF; DNA: TGTGCCAGCAGTTATTCGGTGGGATACCAAGAGACCCAGTACTTC
D: TRBD1; V: TRBV29-1; size: NA; J: TRBJ1-4; CDR3: CSVGDSSNEKLFF; DNA: TGCAGCGTAGGGGACAGTTCCAATGAAAAACTGTTTTTT
D: NA; V: TRBV24-1; size: many; J: TRBJ2-2; CDR3: CATSDVTGELFF; DNA: TGTGCCACCAGTGATGTAACCGGGGAGCTGTTTTTT
D: TRBD2; V: TRBV28; size: NA; J: TRBJ2-3; CDR3: CASSFEGLAGGDDTQYF; DNA: TGTGCCAGCAGTTTCGAGGGACTAGCGGGAGGCGACGATACGCAGTATTTT
D: TRBD1; V: TRBV28; size: many; J: TRBJ1-5; CDR3: CASSFTPGQGVSQPQHF; DNA: TGTGCCAGCAGTTTTACCCCTGGACAGGGAGTAAGTCAGCCCCAGCATTTT